The 15 T cell receptor beta chains listed next were all sequenced from one sample in a study of blood T cell repertoires in COVID-19. Here immunoSEQ multiplex PCR was the method, and the copy in TCRdb shows in-frame clones only, minus some. The sample includes more than 65,000 clones, 60% to 80% seen only once; the top ten take 15% to 20%. Sequencing input: peripheral blood. The receptors were sampled from a man aged 60 to 75 with acute or convalescent COVID-19.

The chain links TRBV18 to TRBJ1-1; TRBD1 matches at 8 bases. There are 13 residues in the CDR3. V gave up 6 bases and J gave up 7 bases; unmatched junction bases: 7. CDR1 is KGHSH, CDR2 LQKENI, per germline. CDR3 in DNA: TGTGCCAGCTCGCCCGGGACAGGCAATGAAGCTTTCTTT. Residues: CASSPGTGNEAFF. The complete variable domain, with remaining parts taken from reference TRBV18 and TRBJ1-1, reads NAGVMQNPRHLVRRRGQEARLRCSPMKGHSHVYWYRQLPEEGLKFMVYLQKENIIDESGMPKERFSAEFPKEGPSILRIQQVVRGDSAAYFCASSPGTGNEAFFGQGTRLTVV.

The rearrangement uses TRBV19 and TRBJ2-7; 10 bases are shared with TRBD1. J lost 3 bases, V lost 5 bases, and 1 base had no gene match. Germline V gene lookup returns CDR1 LNHDA and CDR2 SQIVND (reference sequence). There are 13 residues in the CDR3. The CDR3 sequence: CASSRTGGYEQYF. CDR3 DNA sequence: TGTGCCAGTAGTCGGACAGGGGGCTACGAGCAGTACTTC.

This clone has just one count. This chain uses TRBV7-9 with TRBJ1-2; D unresolved. Trimming left V 5 bases short and J 4 bases short, with 5 bases between. Germline CDR1 is SEHNR and CDR2 is FQNEAQ (reference sequence). This CDR3 is built from 11 residues. CDR3 protein: CASSSLYGYTF. CDR3 coding DNA: TGTGCCAGCAGCAGCCTCTATGGCTACACCTTC.

This chain joins TRBV6-4 and TRBJ2-3; possible D gene TRBD1, 5 bases. V dropped 3 bases and J dropped 10 bases, with 20 bases sitting between them. Germline CDR1 and CDR2: MRHNA and SNTAGT. There are 15 residues in the CDR3. In DNA, the CDR3 is TGTGCCAGCAGTGAAGGGGCAGACAGAAGGGTTCCGCAGTATTTT. This gives the protein CASSEGADRRVPQYF.

V is TRBV4-3 and J is TRBJ2-7; 7 bases are shared with TRBD1. Germline V gene lookup returns CDR1 LGHNA and CDR2 YSLEER. The CDR3 extends over 13 amino acids. J lost 6 bases, V lost 0 bases, and 2 bases had no gene match. CDR3 sequence reads: CASSQEGQSEQYF. The CDR3 bases are TGCGCCAGCAGCCAAGAGGGACAGAGCGAGCAGTACTTC.

V is TRBV6-6 and J is TRBJ1-1, with 8 bases lining up with TRBD1. The CDR3 runs to 15 residues. V gave up 7 bases and J gave up 1 base; unmatched junction bases: 8. CDR1 and CDR2 (germline): MNHNY, SVGAGI (reference sequence). In DNA form, the CDR3 reads TGTGCCAGCACCAGGGGACAGGCCTCGAACACTGAAGCTTTCTTT. This codes for CASTRGQASNTEAFF.

This rearrangement joins TRBV27 to TRBJ1-2, with 7 bases that match TRBD1. V lost 6 bases and J lost 4; bases outside the gene matches: 8. This CDR3 comprises 14 residues. Germline V gene sequence: CDR1 MNHEY, CDR2 SMNVEV (reference sequence). The CDR3 sequence is CASRQDRATYGYTF. CDR3 sequence (DNA): TGTGCCAGCAGGCAAGACAGGGCTACCTATGGCTACACCTTC.

This chain uses TRBV7-9 with TRBJ1-1; D not resolved. The CDR3 covers 12 residues. V was cut by 5 bases and J by 1 base, with 5 bases left in between. Germline lookup yields CDR1 SEHNR and CDR2 FQNEAQ (reference sequence). CDR3 sequence reads: CASSIQNTEAFF. The CDR3 DNA follows: TGTGCCAGCAGCATACAGAACACTGAAGCTTTCTTT. Full variable domain (outside the CDR3, taken from reference TRBV7-9 and TRBJ1-1): DTGVSQNPRHKITKRGQNVTFRCDPISEHNRLYWYRQTLGQGPEFLTYFQNEAQLEKSRLLSDRFSAERPKGSFSTLEIQRTEQGDSAMYLCASSIQNTEAFFGQGTRLTVV.

J is TRBJ2-3 and V is TRBV4-1; TRBD2 matches 9 bases. Germline CDR1 is MGHRA and CDR2 is YSYEKL. The CDR3 sequence is 15 residues long. Trimming at V came to 4 bases and at J to 1 base, leaving 3 bases not matched to a gene. The CDR3 sequence is CASSLERGGTDTQYF. CDR3 in DNA: TGCGCCAGCAGCCTCGAGCGGGGGGGCACAGATACGCAGTATTTT.

The J gene is TRBJ2-1, the V gene TRBV5-4; 9 bases align to TRBD2. In germline, CDR1 is SGHNT, CDR2 YYREEE (reference sequence). Trimming removed 9 bases from V and 2 bases from J; junction bases left unmatched: 9. The CDR3 has 15 amino acids. The CDR3 reads CATGRGGAAYNEQFF. The CDR3 DNA is TGTGCCACCGGACGCGGGGGGGCGGCCTACAATGAGCAGTTCTTC. The whole variable domain, remainder taken from reference TRBV5-4 and TRBJ2-1, is ETGVTQSPTHLIKTRGQQVTLRCSSQSGHNTVSWYQQALGQGPQFIFQYYREEENGRGNFPPRFSGLQFPNYSSELNVNALELDDSALYLCATGRGGAAYNEQFFGPGTRLTVL.

This chain links TRBV7-2 with TRBJ2-7; D is perhaps TRBD1 (5 bases). Trimming left V 5 bases short and J 3 bases short, with 14 bases between. The CDR3 is made up of 14 amino acids. Germline V gene sequence: CDR1 SGHTA, CDR2 FQGNSA. For the CDR3, the DNA is TGTGCCAGCAGCGTGAGCCCAGGGCTCTACGAGCAGTACTTC. Amino acid sequence: CASSVSPGLYEQYF.

This clone was recorded only once. The J gene is TRBJ2-7, the V gene TRBV29-1; a weak D match, TRBD1 (6 bases). The germline V gene has CDR1 SQVTM and CDR2 ANQGSEA. The CDR3 sequence is 15 residues long. The V end lost 3 bases, the J end lost 6 bases, and 21 bases lay between the germline ends. The CDR3 reads CSVDWSKEQGREQYF. CDR3 sequence (DNA): TGCAGCGTTGATTGGTCTAAAGAACAGGGTCGCGAGCAGTACTTC.

The chain links TRBV30 to TRBJ2-5, with 11 bases fitting TRBD2. In germline, CDR1 is GTSNPN, CDR2 SVGIG (reference sequence). The V segment lost 2 bases and the J segment 4 bases; nucleotides outside the gene matches: 3. The length of the CDR3 is 14 residues. The CDR3 here is CAWSPGLAVETQYF. Here the CDR3 DNA reads TGTGCCTGGAGTCCGGGACTAGCGGTAGAGACCCAGTACTTC.

This chain joins TRBV6-5 and TRBJ2-3; the match to TRBD2 covers 9 bases. The germline V gene encodes CDR1 MNHEY and CDR2 SVGAGI. The CDR3 runs to 16 residues. V shed 1 base and J 0 bases; nucleotides not matched to a gene: 2. The CDR3 nucleotides are TGTGCCAGCAGTTACTATAGCGGGGGTAGCACAGATACGCAGTATTTT. This codes for CASSYYSGGSTDTQYF.

This clone turned up a few times. The V and J genes are TRBV7-2 and TRBJ1-1, with D possibly TRBD1 on 5 matching bases. Germline loops: CDR1 SGHTA, CDR2 FQGNSA. V lost 5 bases to trimming and J lost 8 bases, with 15 bases between them. This CDR3 is 13 amino acids long. CDR3 DNA: TGTGCCAGCAGCGCTCGAATGGGGGGGGAAGCTTTCTTT. Its translation: CASSARMGGEAFF.